The T cell receptor (beta chain) described here comes from a study of T cells in Graves' hyperthyroidism and ophthalmopathy. Reasons for excluding patients were uncontrolled infection, other autoimmune disease, pregnancy or lactation. TCR beta CDR3 region amplification was performed from RNA transcripts. First-round RT-PCR of the TCR CDR3 relied on the HTBI primer set. One entry per CDR3 protein results from TCRdb running MiXCR on the multiplex PCR reads. The sample lists hundreds of thousands of distinct CDR3 sequences; less than 15% were seen once. V was clipped by 5 bases and J by 4 bases, with 15 bases between them. The V gene's germline CDR1 is SNHLY and CDR2 FYNNEI. This CDR3 has 15 amino acids. This clonotype was observed at least ten times.

The specimen sequenced was blood. The receptor comes from a woman between 18 and 29 years old with Graves' hyperthyroidism. The rearrangement links TRBV2 to TRBJ1-3, with a possible D match to TRBD1 (5 bases). CDR3 sequence reads: CASSPGITSGNTIYF. CDR3 bases: TGTGCCAGCAGTCCAGGGATTACATCGGGAAACACCATATATTTT.